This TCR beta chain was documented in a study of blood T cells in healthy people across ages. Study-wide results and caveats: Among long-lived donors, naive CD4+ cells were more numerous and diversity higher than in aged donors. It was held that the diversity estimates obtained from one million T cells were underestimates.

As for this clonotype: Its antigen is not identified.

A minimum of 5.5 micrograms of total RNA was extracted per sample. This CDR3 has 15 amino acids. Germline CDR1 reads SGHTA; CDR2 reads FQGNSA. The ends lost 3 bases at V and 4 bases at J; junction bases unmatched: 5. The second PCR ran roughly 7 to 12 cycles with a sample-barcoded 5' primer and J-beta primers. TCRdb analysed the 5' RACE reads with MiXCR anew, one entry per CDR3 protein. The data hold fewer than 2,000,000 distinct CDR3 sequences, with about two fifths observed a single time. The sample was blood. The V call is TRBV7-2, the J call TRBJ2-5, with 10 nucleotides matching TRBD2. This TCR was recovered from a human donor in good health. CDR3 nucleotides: TGTGCCAGCAGCTTTAGAGCGGGGGGGCGAGAGACCCAGTACTTC. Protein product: CASSFRAGGRETQYF.